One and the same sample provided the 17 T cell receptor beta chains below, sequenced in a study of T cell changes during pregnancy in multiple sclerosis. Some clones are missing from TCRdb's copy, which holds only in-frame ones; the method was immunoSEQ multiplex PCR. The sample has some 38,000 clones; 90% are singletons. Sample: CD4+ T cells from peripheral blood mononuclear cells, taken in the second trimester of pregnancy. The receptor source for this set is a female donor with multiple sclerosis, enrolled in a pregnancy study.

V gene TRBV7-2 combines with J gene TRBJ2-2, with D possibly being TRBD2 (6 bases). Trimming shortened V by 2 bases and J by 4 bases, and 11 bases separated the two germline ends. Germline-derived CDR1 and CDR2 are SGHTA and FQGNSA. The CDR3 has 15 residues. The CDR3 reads CASSLMSGSTGELFF. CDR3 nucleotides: TGTGCCAGCAGCTTAATGAGCGGGTCCACCGGGGAGCTGTTTTTT.

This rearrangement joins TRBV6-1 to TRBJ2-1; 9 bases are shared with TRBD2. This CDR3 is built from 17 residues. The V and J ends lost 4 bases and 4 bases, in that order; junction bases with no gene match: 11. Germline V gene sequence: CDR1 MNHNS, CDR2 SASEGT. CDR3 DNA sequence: TGTGCCAGCAGTGCGCTAGCGGGATCCCGAAGTTACAATGAGCAGTTCTTC. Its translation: CASSALAGSRSYNEQFF.

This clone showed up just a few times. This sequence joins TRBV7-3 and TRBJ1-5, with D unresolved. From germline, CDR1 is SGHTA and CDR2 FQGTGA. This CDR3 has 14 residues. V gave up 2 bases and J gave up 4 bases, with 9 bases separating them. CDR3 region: CASSLGPSNQPQHF. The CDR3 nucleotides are TGTGCCAGCAGCTTAGGGCCTTCAAATCAGCCCCAGCATTTT. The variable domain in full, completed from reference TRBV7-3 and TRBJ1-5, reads GAGVSQTPSNKVTEKGKYVELRCDPISGHTALYWYRQSLGQGPEFLIYFQGTGAADDSGLPNDRFFAVRPEGSVSTLKIQRTERGDSAVYLCASSLGPSNQPQHFGDGTRLSIL.

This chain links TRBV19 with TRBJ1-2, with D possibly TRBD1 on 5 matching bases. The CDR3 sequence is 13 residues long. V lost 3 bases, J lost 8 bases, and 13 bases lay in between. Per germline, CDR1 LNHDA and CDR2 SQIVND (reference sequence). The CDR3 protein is CASSISRVEGYTF. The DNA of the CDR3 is TGTGCCAGTAGTATCTCCAGGGTAGAAGGCTACACCTTC.

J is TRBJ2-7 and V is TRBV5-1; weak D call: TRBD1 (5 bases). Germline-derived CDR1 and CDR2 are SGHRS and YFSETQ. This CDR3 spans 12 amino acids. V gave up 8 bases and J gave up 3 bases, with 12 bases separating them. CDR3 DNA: TGCGCCAGAAAAGAAGACAGCTACGAGCAGTACTTC. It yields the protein CARKEDSYEQYF.

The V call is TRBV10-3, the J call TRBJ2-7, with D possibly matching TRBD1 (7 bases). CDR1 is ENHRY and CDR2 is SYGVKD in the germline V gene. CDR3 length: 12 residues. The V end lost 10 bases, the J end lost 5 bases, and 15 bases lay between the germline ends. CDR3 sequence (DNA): TGTGCCACTTTGGCCAGGGGGGACGAGCAGTACTTC. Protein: CATLARGDEQYF.

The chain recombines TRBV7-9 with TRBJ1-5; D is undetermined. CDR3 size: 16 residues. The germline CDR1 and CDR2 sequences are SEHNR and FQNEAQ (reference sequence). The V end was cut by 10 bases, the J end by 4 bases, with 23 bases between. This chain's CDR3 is CATAASGDPRNQPQHF. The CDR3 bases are TGTGCCACCGCAGCCAGCGGGGATCCGAGAAATCAGCCCCAGCATTTT. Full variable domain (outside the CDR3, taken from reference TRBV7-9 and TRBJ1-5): DTGVSQNPRHKITKRGQNVTFRCDPISEHNRLYWYRQTLGQGPEFLTYFQNEAQLEKSRLLSDRFSAERPKGSFSTLEIQRTEQGDSAMYLCATAASGDPRNQPQHFGDGTRLSIL.

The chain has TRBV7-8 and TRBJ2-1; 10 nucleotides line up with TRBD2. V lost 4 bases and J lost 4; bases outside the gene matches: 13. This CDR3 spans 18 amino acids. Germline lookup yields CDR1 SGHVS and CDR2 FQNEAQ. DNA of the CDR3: TGTGCCAGCAGCTCCCGAAGCGGGAGGGCCCTCGTGTACAATGAGCAGTTCTTC. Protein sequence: CASSSRSGRALVYNEQFF. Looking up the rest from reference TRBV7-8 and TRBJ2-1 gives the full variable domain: GAGVSQSPRYKVAKRGQDVALRCDPISGHVSLFWYQQALGQGPEFLTYFQNEAQLDKSGLPSDRFFAERPEGSVSTLKIQRTQQEDSAVYLCASSSRSGRALVYNEQFFGPGTRLTVL.

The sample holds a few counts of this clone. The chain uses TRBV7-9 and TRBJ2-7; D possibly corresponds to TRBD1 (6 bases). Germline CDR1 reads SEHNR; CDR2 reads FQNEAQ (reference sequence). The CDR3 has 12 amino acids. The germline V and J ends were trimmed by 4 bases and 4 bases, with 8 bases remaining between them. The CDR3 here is CASSSQGYEQYF. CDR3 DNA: TGTGCCAGCAGCTCACAGGGTTACGAGCAGTACTTC. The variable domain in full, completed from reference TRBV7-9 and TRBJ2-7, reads DTGVSQNPRHKITKRGQNVTFRCDPISEHNRLYWYRQTLGQGPEFLTYFQNEAQLEKSRLLSDRFSAERPKGSFSTLEIQRTEQGDSAMYLCASSSQGYEQYFGPGTRLTVT.

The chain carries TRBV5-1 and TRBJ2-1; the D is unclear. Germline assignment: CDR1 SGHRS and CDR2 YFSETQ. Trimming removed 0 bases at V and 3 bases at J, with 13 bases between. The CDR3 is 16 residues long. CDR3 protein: CASSLASTLNYNEQFF. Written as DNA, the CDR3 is TGCGCCAGCAGCTTGGCCTCGACACTTAACTACAATGAGCAGTTCTTC.

The CDR3 protein is CASSLETGMRAYEQYF. The CDR3 nucleotides are TGTGCCAGCAGCTTGGAGACAGGGATGAGGGCCTACGAGCAGTACTTC. This chain links TRBV5-5 with TRBJ2-7, with 7 bases identical to TRBD1. The CDR3 has 16 amino acids. V trimming: 0 bases; J trimming: 2 bases; junction bases outside the gene matches: 8. Germline V gene lookup returns CDR1 SGHKS and CDR2 YYEKEE (reference sequence).

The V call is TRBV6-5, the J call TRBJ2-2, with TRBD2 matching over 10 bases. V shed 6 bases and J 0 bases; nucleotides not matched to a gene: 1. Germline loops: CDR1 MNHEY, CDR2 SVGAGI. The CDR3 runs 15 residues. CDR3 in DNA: TGTGCCAGCAGAGGACTAGCGGCGAACACCGGGGAGCTGTTTTTT. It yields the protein CASRGLAANTGELFF.

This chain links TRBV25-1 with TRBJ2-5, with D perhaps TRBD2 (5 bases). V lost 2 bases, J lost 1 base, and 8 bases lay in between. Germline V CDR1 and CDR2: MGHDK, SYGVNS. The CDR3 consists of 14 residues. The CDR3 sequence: CASSETGLQETQYF. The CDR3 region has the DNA TGTGCCAGCAGTGAAACTGGACTCCAAGAGACCCAGTACTTC.

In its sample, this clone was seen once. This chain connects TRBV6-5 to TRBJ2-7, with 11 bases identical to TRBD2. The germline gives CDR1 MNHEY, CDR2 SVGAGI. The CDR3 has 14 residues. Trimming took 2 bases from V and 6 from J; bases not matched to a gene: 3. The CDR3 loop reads CASSYRLAGGEQYF. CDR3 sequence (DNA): TGTGCCAGCAGTTACCGGCTAGCGGGAGGCGAGCAGTACTTC.

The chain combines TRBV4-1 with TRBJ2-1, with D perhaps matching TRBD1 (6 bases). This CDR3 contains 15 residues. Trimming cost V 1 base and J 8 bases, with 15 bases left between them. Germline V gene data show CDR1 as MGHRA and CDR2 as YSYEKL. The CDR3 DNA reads TGCGCCAGCAGCCAAGGTCTAGGGGGTGGCGATGAGCAGTTCTTC. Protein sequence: CASSQGLGGGDEQFF.

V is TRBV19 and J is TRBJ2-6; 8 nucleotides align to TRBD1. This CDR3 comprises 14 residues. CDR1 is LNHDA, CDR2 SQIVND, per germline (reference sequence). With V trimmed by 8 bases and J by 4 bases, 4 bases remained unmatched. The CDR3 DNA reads TGTGCCAGTTCAGGGGGCAGGGGGGCCAACGTCCTGACTTTC. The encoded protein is CASSGGRGANVLTF.

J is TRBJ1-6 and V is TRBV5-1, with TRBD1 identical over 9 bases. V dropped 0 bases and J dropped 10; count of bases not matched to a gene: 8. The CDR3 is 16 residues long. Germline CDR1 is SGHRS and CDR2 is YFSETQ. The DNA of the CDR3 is TGCGCCAGCAGCTTGGCAGGACAGGGGTGGGGATCACCCCTCCACTTT. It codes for CASSLAGQGWGSPLHF.